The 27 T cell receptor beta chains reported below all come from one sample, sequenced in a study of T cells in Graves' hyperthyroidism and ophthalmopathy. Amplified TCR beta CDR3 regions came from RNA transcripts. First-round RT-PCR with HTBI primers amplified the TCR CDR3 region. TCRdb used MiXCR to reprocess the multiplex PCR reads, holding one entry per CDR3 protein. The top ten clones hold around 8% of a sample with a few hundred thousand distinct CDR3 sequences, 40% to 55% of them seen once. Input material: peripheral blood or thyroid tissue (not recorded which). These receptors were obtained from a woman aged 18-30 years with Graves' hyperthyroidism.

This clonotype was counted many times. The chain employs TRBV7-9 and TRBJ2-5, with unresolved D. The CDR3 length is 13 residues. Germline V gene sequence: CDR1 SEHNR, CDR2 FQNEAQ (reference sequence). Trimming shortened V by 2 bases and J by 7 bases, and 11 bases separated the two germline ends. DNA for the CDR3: TGTGCCAGCAGCTTAAAAGGGCCATGGACCCAGTACTTC. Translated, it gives CASSLKGPWTQYF.

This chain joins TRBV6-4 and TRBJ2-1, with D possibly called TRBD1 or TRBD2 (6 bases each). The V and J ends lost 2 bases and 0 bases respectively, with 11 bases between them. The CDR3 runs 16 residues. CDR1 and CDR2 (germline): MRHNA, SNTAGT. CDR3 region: CASSDASGASYNEQFF. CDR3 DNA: TGTGCCAGCAGTGACGCTTCGGGGGCCTCCTACAATGAGCAGTTCTTC.

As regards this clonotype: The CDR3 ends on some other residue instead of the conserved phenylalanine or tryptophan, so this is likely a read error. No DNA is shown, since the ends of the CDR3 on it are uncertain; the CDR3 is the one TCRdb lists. Here the CDR3 reads CSARTGLRTETFL. The V and J genes are TRBV20-1 and TRBJ1-1; the D segment call TRBD1 is taken from the table without a DNA check. Inclusive of both ends, the CDR3 amounts to 13 amino acids. Germline CDR1 DFQATT, CDR2 SNEGSKA (reference sequence).

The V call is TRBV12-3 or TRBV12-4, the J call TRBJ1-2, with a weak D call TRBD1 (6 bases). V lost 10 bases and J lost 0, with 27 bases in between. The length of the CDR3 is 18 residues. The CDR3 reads CATSRRPGGGAANYGYTF. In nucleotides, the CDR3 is TGTGCCACTTCGCGGAGGCCCGGGGGGGGCGCCGCTAACTATGGCTACACCTTC.

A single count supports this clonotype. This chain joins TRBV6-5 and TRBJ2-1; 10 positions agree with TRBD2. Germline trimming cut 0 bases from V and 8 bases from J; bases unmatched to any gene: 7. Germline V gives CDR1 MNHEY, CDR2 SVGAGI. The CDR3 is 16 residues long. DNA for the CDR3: TGTGCCAGCAGTTACTCCCTAGCGGGAGCGGGGTATGAGCAGTTCTTC. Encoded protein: CASSYSLAGAGYEQFF.

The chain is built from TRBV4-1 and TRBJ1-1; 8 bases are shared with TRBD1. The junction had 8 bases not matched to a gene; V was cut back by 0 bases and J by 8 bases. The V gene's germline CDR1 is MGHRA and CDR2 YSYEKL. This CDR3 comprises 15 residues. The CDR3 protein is CASSQDQGALIEAFF. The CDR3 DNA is TGCGCCAGCAGCCAAGACCAGGGGGCGCTTATAGAAGCTTTCTTT.

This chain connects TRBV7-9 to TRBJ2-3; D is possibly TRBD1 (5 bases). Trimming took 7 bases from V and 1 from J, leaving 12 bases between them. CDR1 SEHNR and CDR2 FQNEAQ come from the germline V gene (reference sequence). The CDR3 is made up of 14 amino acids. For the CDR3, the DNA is TGTGCCAGCATCGATGACAGTGGCACAGATACGCAGTATTTT. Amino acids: CASIDDSGTDTQYF.

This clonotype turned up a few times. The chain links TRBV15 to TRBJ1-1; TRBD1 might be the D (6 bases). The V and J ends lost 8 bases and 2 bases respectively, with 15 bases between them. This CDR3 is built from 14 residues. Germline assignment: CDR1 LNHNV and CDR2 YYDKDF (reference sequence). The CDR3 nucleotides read TGTGCCACCCTAAACAGGGCTCGTAACACTGAAGCTTTCTTT. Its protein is CATLNRARNTEAFF. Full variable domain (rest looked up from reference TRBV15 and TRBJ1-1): DAMVIQNPRYQVTQFGKPVTLSCSQTLNHNVMYWYQQKSSQAPKLLFHYYDKDFNNEADTPDNFQSRRPNTSFCFLDIRSPGLGDTAMYLCATLNRARNTEAFFGQGTRLTVV.

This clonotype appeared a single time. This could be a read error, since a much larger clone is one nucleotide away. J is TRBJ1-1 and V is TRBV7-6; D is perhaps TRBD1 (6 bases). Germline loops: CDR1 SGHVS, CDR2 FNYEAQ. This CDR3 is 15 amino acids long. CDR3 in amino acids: CAGSQGGGRVTEAFF. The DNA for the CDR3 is TGTGCCGGCAGTCAAGGGGGGGGGCGGGTCACTGAAGCTTTCTTT.

CDR3 nucleotide sequence: TGTGCCAGCCGCCGGGGCAGACAAGAGACCCAGTACTTC. As protein: CASRRGRQETQYF. V is TRBV12-3 or TRBV12-4 and J is TRBJ2-5; D is tentatively TRBD1 or TRBD2 (5 bases each). The V end lost 8 bases, the J end lost 2 bases, and 12 bases lay between the germline ends. CDR3 length: 13 residues.

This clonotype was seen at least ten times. Here the CDR3 reads CASSYGGGTEAFF. The CDR3 DNA reads TGTGCCAGCAGCTACGGAGGGGGCACTGAAGCTTTCTTT. The V and J genes are TRBV7-3 and TRBJ1-1, with a weak D call TRBD1 (6 bases). The V gene's germline CDR1 is SGHTA and CDR2 FQGTGA. This CDR3 is 13 amino acids long. V lost 4 bases, J lost 4 bases, and 10 bases lay in between.

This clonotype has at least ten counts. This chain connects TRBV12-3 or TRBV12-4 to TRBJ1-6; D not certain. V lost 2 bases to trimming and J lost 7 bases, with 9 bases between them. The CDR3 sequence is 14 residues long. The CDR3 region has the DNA TGTGCCAGCAGTTTAAGGGTGGGGAATTCACCCCTCCACTTT. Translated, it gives CASSLRVGNSPLHF.

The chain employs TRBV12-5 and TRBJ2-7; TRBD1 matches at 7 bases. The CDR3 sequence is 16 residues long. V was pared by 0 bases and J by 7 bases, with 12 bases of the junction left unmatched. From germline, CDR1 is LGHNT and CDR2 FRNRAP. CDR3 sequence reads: CASGLVFDRVINEQYF. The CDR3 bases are TGTGCTAGTGGTTTGGTGTTCGACAGGGTGATCAATGAGCAGTACTTC.

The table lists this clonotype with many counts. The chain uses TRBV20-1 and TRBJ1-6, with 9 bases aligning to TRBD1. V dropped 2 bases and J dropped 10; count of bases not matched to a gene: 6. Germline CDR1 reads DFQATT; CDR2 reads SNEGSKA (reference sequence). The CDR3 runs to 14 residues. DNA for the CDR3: TGCAGTGCTAGACGGACAGGGGAAAGGTCACCCCTCCACTTT. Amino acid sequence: CSARRTGERSPLHF.

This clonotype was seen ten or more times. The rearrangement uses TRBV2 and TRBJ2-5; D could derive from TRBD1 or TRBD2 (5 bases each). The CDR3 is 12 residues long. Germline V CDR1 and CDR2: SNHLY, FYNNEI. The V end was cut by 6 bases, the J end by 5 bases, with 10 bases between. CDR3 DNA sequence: TGTGCCAGCAGCGCAGGGAGTGAGACCCAGTACTTC. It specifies CASSAGSETQYF.

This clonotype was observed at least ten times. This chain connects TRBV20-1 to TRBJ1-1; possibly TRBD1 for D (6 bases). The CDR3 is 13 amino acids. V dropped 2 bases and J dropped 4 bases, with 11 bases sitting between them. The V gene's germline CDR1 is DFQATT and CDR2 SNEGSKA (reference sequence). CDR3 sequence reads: CSARYRAGTEAFF. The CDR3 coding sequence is TGCAGTGCTAGATACAGGGCCGGCACTGAAGCTTTCTTT.

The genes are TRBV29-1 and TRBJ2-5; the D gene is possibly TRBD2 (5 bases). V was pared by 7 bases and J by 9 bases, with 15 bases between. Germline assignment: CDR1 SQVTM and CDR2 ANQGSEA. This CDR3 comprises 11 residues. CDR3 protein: CSGCGGQPQYF. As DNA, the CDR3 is TGCAGCGGATGTGGAGGTCAGCCCCAGTACTTC.

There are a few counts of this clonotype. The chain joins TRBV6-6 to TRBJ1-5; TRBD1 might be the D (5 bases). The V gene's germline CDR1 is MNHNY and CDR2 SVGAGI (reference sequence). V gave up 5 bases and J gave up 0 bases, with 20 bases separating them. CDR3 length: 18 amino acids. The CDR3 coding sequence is TGTGCCAGCAGTGAATTTAATGCAGGGACCGATAGCAATCAGCCCCAGCATTTT. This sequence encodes CASSEFNAGTDSNQPQHF.

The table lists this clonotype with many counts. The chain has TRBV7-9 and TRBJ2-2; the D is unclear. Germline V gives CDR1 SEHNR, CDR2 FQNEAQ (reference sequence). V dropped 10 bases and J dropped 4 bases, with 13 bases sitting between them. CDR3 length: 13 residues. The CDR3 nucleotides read TGTGCCACCCTCGATGGTGTCACCGGGGAGCTGTTTTTT. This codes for CATLDGVTGELFF.

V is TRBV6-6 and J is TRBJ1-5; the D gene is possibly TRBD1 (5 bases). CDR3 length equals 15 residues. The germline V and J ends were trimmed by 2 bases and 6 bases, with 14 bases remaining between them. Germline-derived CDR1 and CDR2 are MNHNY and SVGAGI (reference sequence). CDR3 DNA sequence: TGTGCCAGCAGTTACACGGCAGGGACGGGTCAGCCCCAGCATTTT. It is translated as CASSYTAGTGQPQHF.

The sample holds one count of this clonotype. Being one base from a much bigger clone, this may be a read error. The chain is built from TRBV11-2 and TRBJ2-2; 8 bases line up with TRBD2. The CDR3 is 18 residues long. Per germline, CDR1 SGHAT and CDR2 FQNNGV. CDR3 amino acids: CASSRIRTSKTNTGEPFF. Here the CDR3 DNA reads TGTGCCAGCAGCCGAATCCGGACTAGCAAAACGAACACCGGGGAGCCGTTTTTT.

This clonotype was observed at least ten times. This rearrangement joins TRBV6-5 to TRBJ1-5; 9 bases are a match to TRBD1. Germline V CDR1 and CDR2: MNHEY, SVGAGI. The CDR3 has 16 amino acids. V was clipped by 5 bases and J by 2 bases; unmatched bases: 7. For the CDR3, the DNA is TGTGCCAGCAGTGGCACAGGGGGCAGGGGCAATCAGCCCCAGCATTTT. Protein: CASSGTGGRGNQPQHF.

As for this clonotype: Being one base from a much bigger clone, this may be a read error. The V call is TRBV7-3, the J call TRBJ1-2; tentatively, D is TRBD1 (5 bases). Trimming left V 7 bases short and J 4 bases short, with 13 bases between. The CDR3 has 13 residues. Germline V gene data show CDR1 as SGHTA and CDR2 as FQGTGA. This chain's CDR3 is CASNAGLTYGYTF. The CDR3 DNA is TGTGCCAGCAACGCGGGACTCACCTATGGCTACACCTTC.

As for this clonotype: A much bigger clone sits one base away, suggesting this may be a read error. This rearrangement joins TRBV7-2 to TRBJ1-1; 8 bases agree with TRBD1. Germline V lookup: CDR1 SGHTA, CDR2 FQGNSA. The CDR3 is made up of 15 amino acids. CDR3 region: CAGSWTGSMNTEAFF. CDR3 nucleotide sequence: TGTGCCGGCAGCTGGACAGGGTCAATGAACACTGAAGCTTTCTTT.

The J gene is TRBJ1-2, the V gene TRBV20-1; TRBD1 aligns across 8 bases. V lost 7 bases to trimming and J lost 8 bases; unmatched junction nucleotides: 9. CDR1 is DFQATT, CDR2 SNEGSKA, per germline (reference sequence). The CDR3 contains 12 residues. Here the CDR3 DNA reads TGCAGTGGATCGGACAGGGATTCCGGCTACACCTTC. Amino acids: CSGSDRDSGYTF.

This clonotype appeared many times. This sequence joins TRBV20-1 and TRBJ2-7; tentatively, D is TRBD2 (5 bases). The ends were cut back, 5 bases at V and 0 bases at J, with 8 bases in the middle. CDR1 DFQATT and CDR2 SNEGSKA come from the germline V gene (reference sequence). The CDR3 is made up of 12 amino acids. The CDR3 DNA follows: TGCAGTGCTTTCCGGGACTCCTACGAGCAGTACTTC. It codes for CSAFRDSYEQYF.

CDR3 bases: TGTGCCAGCAGTGAGTCAGACCCCTATAATTCACCCCTCCACTTT. Translating gives CASSESDPYNSPLHF. The chain uses TRBV2 and TRBJ1-6, with D unclear. This CDR3 is built from 15 residues. The germline V gene has CDR1 SNHLY and CDR2 FYNNEI. Trimming cost V 3 bases and J 2 bases, with 8 bases left between them. Variable domain in full (rest from reference TRBV2 and TRBJ1-6): EPEVTQTPSHQVTQMGQEVILRCVPISNHLYFYWYRQILGQKVEFLVSFYNNEISEKSEIFDDQFSVERPDGSNFTLKIRSTKLEDSAMYFCASSESDPYNSPLHFGNGTRLTVT.